This TCR beta chain was sequenced during a study of T cell repertoires in cytomegalovirus infection. On the study more broadly: Based on public TCR beta signatures, there were indications of CMV infection and of a matching HLA type.

TCRdb used MiXCR to reprocess the reads, holding one entry per CDR3 protein. This sample has some 100,000 distinct CDR3 sequences, with roughly 30% found just once. CDR3 length equals 17 residues. Deletions cut 0 bases from V and 2 bases from J, with 15 bases between. Germline V gene sequence: CDR1 SGHTA, CDR2 FQGNSA. This clonotype was counted at least ten times. Its antigen is not known. The sequences come from CD8+ T cells from cultured PBMCs, collected from culture after CMV antigen stimulation. The rearrangement uses TRBV7-2 and TRBJ2-3; D perhaps matches TRBD2 (6 bases). The origin of this receptor is a human donor in good health (CMV status not recorded). Some clones in this sample may be carry-over from other donors' samples. The CDR3 spells CASSLAAGLTYTDTQYF. DNA of the CDR3: TGTGCCAGCAGCTTAGCTGCGGGACTCACCTACACAGATACGCAGTATTTT.